This T cell receptor (beta chain) was sequenced during a study of T cell responses to AZD1222 COVID-19 vaccine. TCRdb's table, derived via immunoSEQ multiplex PCR, lists solely in-frame clones and lacks some. The sample contains approximately 110,000 clones, more than 85% of which appear only once. Study-level points and caveats: The sample set comprised mostly white British donors with more females, and clonal diversity was possibly underestimated.

The V end lost 4 bases, the J end lost 5 bases, and 8 bases lay between the germline ends. This CDR3 is built from 11 residues. Germline V gene sequence: CDR1 DFQATT, CDR2 SNEGSKA (reference sequence). This clone appeared a single time. Its antigen is unknown. The chain couples TRBV20-1 to TRBJ2-5, with unresolved D. This clonotype was sampled from an adult in good health. The sample consisted of peripheral blood, taken on day 0 of AZD1222 vaccination. CDR3 nucleotides: TGCAGTGCTATCCCCGAGGAGACCCAGTACTTC. Protein: CSAIPEETQYF.